This record covers a single T cell receptor beta chain. Its antigen has not been determined. No qualities accompany the bases; no much larger clone lies one base away. The CDR3 holds 15 amino acids from the cysteine to the phenylalanine. Only the CDR3 DNA is retained, 45 bases long and in frame from the first base. According to the germline V gene (reference sequence), CDR1 reads LNHDA and CDR2 reads SQIVND. The junction shows trimming of 6 bases on V and 5 bases on J, and the gene matches do not reach 12 bases of it. TCRbeta CDR3 regions were amplified from genomic DNA by means of the immunoSEQ Assay, a bias-controlled multiplex PCR. On the study's bioinformatics: Within the assay, amplification of reference gene primers was used to estimate how many nucleated cells each sample contained. To quantify the absolute abundance of each unique TCRbeta CDR3 rearrangement, sequence reads were collapsed and filtered. For each sample, productive Simpson clonality was calculated by taking the square root of Simpson's diversity index across productive rearrangements. As stored in TCRdb, this immuneACCESS dataset retains in-frame rearrangements with V and J assigned. A fraction of the clones does not appear; measured against another copy, unresolved V genes explain less than half of the discrepancy, and the remainder lacks a known reason. For V, J and clone size, that table is used; D and trimming come from the DNA. The sample records 300,000 to 350,000 clones, roughly 87% of which are singletons. The ten largest clones capture approximately 1% of the sample.

This sample is part of a study of blood T cell repertoires in COVID-19 (dated by TCRdb to the early 2020s). About the full investigation: The collaborator samples originated in the United States, Italy and Spain and spanned the acute and convalescent phases of COVID-19. The material from the prospective study consisted of cDNA or gDNA derived from T cells, B-cell-depleted T cells, or PBMCs. The sample metadata nearly always contained a de-identified subject ID, COVID-19 status, age in years and sex. Where available, HLA class I and class II types were obtained from metadata supplied by the sample provider rather than from assay-based typing. Samples came from the ongoing ImmuneRACE study (first 160 participants) plus 1,254 subjects from 6 global collaborators. A freely available public database, intended as a resource for researchers studying the immune response to SARS-CoV-2, is where the repertoires were released. The dataset comprised deeply sampled blood TCRbeta repertoires from subjects exposed to, actively infected with, or recovered from COVID-19.

Participants in the prospective study were aged about 18 to 100 years, lived in 24 United States geographic areas, and enrolled through a virtual design. To assign participants to cohorts, the prospective study relied on clinical history that participants themselves reported in a screening survey and a study questionnaire. Recovered participants in ImmuneRACE Cohort 3 were defined as having two consecutive negative NP/OP PCR tests, clearance from a healthcare professional, or resolution of symptoms. Each participant in the prospective study had whole blood, serum and a nasopharyngeal or oropharyngeal swab collected by mobile phlebotomists. Over a roughly 2-month period, participants in the prospective study had the option of providing additional blood draws and questionnaires. Before DNA extraction, blood samples from the prospective study were shipped at room temperature or frozen. Broad study findings and their caveats: The amount of clinical and demographic metadata varied by source and participant and was provided uncurated.

In this chain, TRBV19 is recombined with TRBJ1-1; 7 middle bases align to TRBD1. Input material: PBMCs or T cells enriched from blood (not recorded which). This clonotype originated in a woman in her 30s who had recovered from COVID-19. The CDR3 has the sequence CASSPLRGRGTEAFF. The nucleotide sequence is TGTGCCAGTAGCCCCCTTAGGGGGCGCGGTACTGAAGCTTTCTTT.